This record looks at one T cell receptor beta chain sequence and its context. Its antigen is unidentified. V lost 2 bases and J 1 base, leaving 25 bases between the germline ends. The CDR3 totals 20 residues. Germline-derived CDR1 and CDR2 are LNHDA and SQIVND (reference sequence). This sample was included in a study of T cell repertoires in cytomegalovirus infection. Study-level background: From public TCR beta signatures came an indication of both CMV infection and matching HLA type.

Study-wide points: Across the ex vivo response, the dominant clonotypes were HLA-C-restricted CMV-specific TCR beta clonotypes.

TCRdb fed the reads into MiXCR, producing one record per CDR3 protein. The sample records around 550,000 distinct CDR3 sequences, around a quarter being singletons. This receptor was taken from a human donor in good health (CMV status not recorded). Some clones in this sample may be carry-over from other donors' samples. What was sequenced was PBMCs. The chain links TRBV19 to TRBJ2-3; the D gene is possibly TRBD2 (6 bases). The CDR3 nucleotides are TGTGCCAGTAGTATACGGGGAGGAGACGCCCGCTCCCTACGCACAGATACGCAGTATTTT. Its protein is CASSIRGGDARSLRTDTQYF. Filled out from reference TRBV19 and TRBJ2-3, the complete variable domain reads DGGITQSPKYLFRKEGQNVTLSCEQNLNHDAMYWYRQDPGQGLRLIYYSQIVNDFQKGDIAEGYSVSREKKESFPLTVTSAQKNPTAFYLCASSIRGGDARSLRTDTQYFGPGTRLTVL.